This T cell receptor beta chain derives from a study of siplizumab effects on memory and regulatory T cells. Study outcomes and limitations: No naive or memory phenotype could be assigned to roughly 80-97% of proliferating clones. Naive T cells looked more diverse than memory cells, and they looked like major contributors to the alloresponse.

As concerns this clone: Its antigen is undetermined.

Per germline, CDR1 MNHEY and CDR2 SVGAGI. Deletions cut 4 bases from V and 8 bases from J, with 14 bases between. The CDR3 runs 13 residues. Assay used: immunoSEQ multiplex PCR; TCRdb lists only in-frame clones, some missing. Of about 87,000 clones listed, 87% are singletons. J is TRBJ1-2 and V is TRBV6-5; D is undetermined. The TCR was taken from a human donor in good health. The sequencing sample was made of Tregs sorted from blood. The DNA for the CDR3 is TGTGCCAGCAGTTTGGACTCTTTCGAAGGCTACACCTTC. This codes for CASSLDSFEGYTF.